This T cell receptor beta chain appears in the sequencing data of a study of shared clonotypes between healthy human individuals (TCRdb year 2020). At the level of the whole study: The cohort included three men and a couple of women between 18 and 49 years of age. Per donor, three plates each were used for CD4 naive and CD4 memory, two for CD8 naive, and one for CD8 memory. The study deeply sequenced blood TCR repertoires of roughly five healthy adults to estimate repertoire size and the extent of clonotype sharing between individuals. Libraries were prepared and TCR repertoires were sequenced by different laboratories using diverse techniques, in order to increase sequencing depth and limit assay-specific biases. Between about 0.85 and 8.9 billion PBMCs per donor were obtained by leukapheresis. Study-level results and caveats: Clonotypes shared by all four sorted-subset donors showed higher generation probabilities than non-shared clonotypes. Because the study included a small number of donors, the genetic and exposure-history diversity represented was limited. Pairwise subsampling indicated that sequencing depth was expected to affect the degree of clonotype sharing among donors. Sampling was restricted to blood, and TCR repertoires in tissue are likely to differ from TCR repertoires in blood. Naive subsets generally had larger estimated clonotype richness than memory subsets. Even with the large sequencing depth, rarefaction of the sorted-subset datasets indicated that sequencing was incomplete. When several donors were compared, the shared fraction of clonotypes was around 5% for naive CD4, more than 3% for naive CD8, more than 2% for memory CD4, and 0.4% for memory CD8.

Measured from the cysteine to the phenylalanine, the CDR3 is 16 residues long. Only the CDR3 region is kept as DNA, spanning 48 bases read in frame from base 1. The germline V gene specifies SGDLS as CDR1 and YYNGEE as CDR2. Unmatched junction bases come to 11, with V trimmed by 4 bases and J by 5 bases. The donors were healthy, HIV-negative adults who had no recently reported acute infections or vaccinations. All donors were Caucasian adults living in Nashville, Tennessee, USA. CD4+ T cells were enriched by magnetic negative selection; naive cells were then positively selected on CD45RA, and the negative fraction formed the memory subset. After blood collection by leukapheresis, PBMCs were isolated using Ficoll-Histopaque density gradient centrifugation and then cryopreserved in the vapor phase of liquid nitrogen. Analytical flow cytometry was used to check the purity and quantity of every magnetically sorted T cell population. Each sorted fraction had its genomic DNA isolated and then quantified by UV absorbance on a Nanodrop 2000c.

Using the deep immunoSEQ assay, multiplex PCR amplified TCR CDR3 regions from genomic DNA. For each cell subset, the extracted genomic DNA was distributed evenly across all wells of several immunoSEQ 96-well plates, and each plate served as one replicate. Each replicate PCR for sorted subsets received roughly 0.2 ug genomic DNA, equal to about 30,000 T cell genomes. The purified libraries were quantified using a Qubit 3.0 fluorometer, sized with a Bioanalyzer 2100, and then quantified again using the KAPA Library Quantification kit. A separate single-read 150-cycle Illumina NextSeq 550 flow cell was used to sequence each immunoSEQ 96-well plate. Under the source paper's analysis protocol: Because the immunoSEQ output included only junctional sequences and no quality scores, the filtering could not be the same as the filtering used for full-length reads. To assign V/J genes and CDR3, sequences were annotated using PyIR, a Python wrapper for IgBLAST v1.9, with IMGT germline references. Reads with weak V/J assignments (E-value above 1e-6), missing CDR3, stop codons, out-of-frame junctions, or ambiguous translated residues were removed. V3J clonotypes were defined by identical inferred V gene, J gene, and CDR3 amino acid sequence. The percentage overlap between two repertoires was calculated by dividing the number of shared unique clonotypes by the size of the smaller repertoire. RTK rarefaction, the Chao1 estimator, and Recon v2.1 estimates of unobserved clonotypes were used to assess repertoire richness. For all TCRbeta clonotypes obtained by the gDNA method from a handful of donors, generation probabilities were computed with OLGA. Sourced from immuneACCESS, this table was stored by TCRdb with only in-frame sequences that have V and J called. A share of the clones is absent; for the studies checked, an unresolved V gene accounts for under half, and the remainder has no known explanation. That table gives V, J and clone size, and the DNA gave D and trimming. The sample table contains some 500,000 clones; only one count was recorded for roughly 95% of them. 0.055% to 0.075% of the sample lies in the top ten.

This clone came up once. The specificity of this receptor is unknown. Base qualities are missing; no much larger clone stands one base away. The chain is encoded by TRBV9 joined to TRBJ2-2; 7 bases in the junction line up with TRBD2. This receptor was obtained from a woman in her twenties or thirties in good health. Material for sequencing was naive CD4+ T cells sorted from blood. What the cell subset or site label conveys for this sample: CD45RA+ positively selected. The DNA sequence reads TGTGCCAGCAGCCCTCCTTCTGGCGGGAGAACCGGGGAGCTGTTTTTT. The resulting protein is CASSPPSGGRTGELFF.